The 25 T cell receptor beta chains presented below share a single source sample, sequenced in a study of graft-versus-host responses after intestinal transplantation. Antigens of these TCRs are unknown. Repertoires were generated with immunoSEQ multiplex PCR, while TCRdb's copy carries only in-frame clones and drops some. The sample carries under 100,000 clones, approximately 80% recorded once. The specimen was unstimulated CD4+ T cells sorted from spleen or lymph node cells, collected before intestinal transplant. These receptors originate from a human donor who received an intestinal transplant.

This clone was detected once. CDR3 loop: CASSQVRLATQYF. The CDR3 DNA sequence: TGCGCCAGCAGCCAAGTTCGACTAGCGACCCAGTACTTC. V usage is TRBV4-1 and J usage is TRBJ2-5; TRBD2 aligns across 7 bases. The CDR3 contains 13 residues. J was trimmed by 7 bases and V by 1 base; bases with no gene match: 3. From germline, CDR1 is MGHRA and CDR2 YSYEKL.

The V call is TRBV14, the J call TRBJ2-5; perhaps TRBD2 as D (5 bases). The V end was cut by 4 bases, the J end by 5 bases, with 17 bases between. Germline V gene data show CDR1 as SGHDN and CDR2 as FVKESK. This CDR3 comprises 15 residues. The CDR3 DNA sequence: TGTGCCAGCAGCCCGATCGGGGTGATTCGGGAGACCCAGTACTTC. Its protein product is CASSPIGVIRETQYF.

J is TRBJ2-1 and V is TRBV2; no clear D gene. The CDR3 is made up of 16 amino acids. V lost 1 base and J 4 bases, leaving 14 bases between the germline ends. Germline values: CDR1 SNHLY, CDR2 FYNNEI. CDR3 nucleotide sequence: TGTGCCAGCAGTGAAGATGTGTGGGCAGAATACAATGAGCAGTTCTTC. It is translated as CASSEDVWAEYNEQFF.

This clone has more than one count but fewer than ten. CDR3 amino acids: CSVEEGTGWGSGANVLTF. In nucleotides, the CDR3 is TGCAGCGTTGAAGAGGGGACAGGGTGGGGCTCTGGGGCCAACGTCCTGACTTTC. This chain joins TRBV29-1 and TRBJ2-6; TRBD1 matches 9 bases. V shed 0 bases, J shed 0 bases, and the junction held 6 bases outside the gene matches. This CDR3 is 18 amino acids long. The V gene's germline CDR1 is SQVTM and CDR2 ANQGSEA.

V gene TRBV2 combines with J gene TRBJ1-6; 9 positions agree with TRBD1. Germline CDR1 and CDR2: SNHLY and FYNNEI. V dropped 6 bases and J dropped 10; count of bases not matched to a gene: 10. The CDR3 is made up of 15 amino acids. The CDR3 nucleotides are TGTGCCAGCAGCTCCGCGGGACAGGGTAGCTCACCCCTCCACTTT. Its translation is CASSSAGQGSSPLHF.

The chain couples TRBV28 to TRBJ1-1; D ambiguous. V was shortened by 8 bases and J by 1 base, with 14 bases between the two germline ends. The CDR3 is 14 residues long. Germline values: CDR1 MDHEN, CDR2 SYDVKM. CDR3 region: CASLSGNRNTEAFF. In DNA form, the CDR3 reads TGTGCCAGCCTTTCGGGGAACCGGAACACTGAAGCTTTCTTT.

The V and J genes are TRBV15 and TRBJ2-3, with unresolved D. V lost 0 bases to trimming and J lost 2 bases, with 18 bases between them. The CDR3 contains 18 residues. In germline, CDR1 is LNHNV, CDR2 YYDKDF (reference sequence). The CDR3 loop reads CATSRDPRSTKPTDTQYF. DNA of the CDR3: TGTGCCACCAGCAGAGATCCCCGGTCGACAAAACCCACAGATACGCAGTATTTT.

The gene calls are TRBV2 and TRBJ2-1; 12 nucleotides agree with TRBD2. The length of the CDR3 is 19 residues. The junction had 12 bases not matched to a gene; V was cut back by 6 bases and J by 0 bases. Germline V gene lookup returns CDR1 SNHLY and CDR2 FYNNEI. The DNA for the CDR3 is TGTGCCAGCAGGGGGGTTACGACTAGCGGGGGAAGCTCCTACAATGAGCAGTTCTTC. Translating gives CASRGVTTSGGSSYNEQFF.

This clone was recorded once. Different DNA sequences within this sample yield the same CDR3. V usage is TRBV9 and J usage is TRBJ1-4; 7 nucleotides match TRBD1. V was pared by 0 bases and J by 8 bases, with 4 bases of the junction left unmatched. CDR1 is SGDLS and CDR2 is YYNGEE in the germline V gene. The CDR3 is 14 residues long. CDR3 residues: CASSVDRGGEKLFF. DNA for the CDR3: TGTGCCAGCAGCGTAGACAGGGGTGGGGAAAAACTGTTTTTT.

The V call is TRBV6-1, the J call TRBJ1-1; D ambiguous. Germline V CDR1 and CDR2: MNHNS, SASEGT. This CDR3 comprises 15 residues. V lost 2 bases and J lost 0, with 10 bases in between. CDR3 bases: TGTGCCAGCAGTGAAATCGGCACAGTGAACACTGAAGCTTTCTTT. It encodes CASSEIGTVNTEAFF.

V usage is TRBV4-1 and J usage is TRBJ2-1; perhaps TRBD2 as D (5 bases). The V and J ends lost 4 bases and 0 bases respectively, with 10 bases between them. The CDR3 consists of 15 residues. Germline CDR1 is MGHRA and CDR2 is YSYEKL. The CDR3 DNA reads as TGCGCCAGCAGCCCACCGGGAAGCTCCTACAATGAGCAGTTCTTC. This translates into CASSPPGSSYNEQFF.

This chain links TRBV4-1 with TRBJ2-5, with D tentatively TRBD2 (6 bases). Germline V gene sequence: CDR1 MGHRA, CDR2 YSYEKL. The V gene lost 0 bases and the J gene lost 9 bases, with 8 bases spanning the gap. The CDR3 extends over 12 amino acids. The CDR3 region has the DNA TGCGCCAGCAGCCAAGAGAGGGAGGCCCAGTACTTC. Translation gives CASSQEREAQYF.

The chain couples TRBV21-1 to TRBJ2-7; TRBD1, the table's D call, was not compared with the DNA. TRBV21-1 is a known pseudogene. This CDR3 spans 13 amino acids. The CDR3 bases are TGTGCCAGTGGGACAGGGACCCCCTACGAGCAGTACTTC. Amino acids: CASGTGTPYEQYF.

V usage is TRBV15 and J usage is TRBJ2-7; 11 bases align to TRBD2. CDR3 length: 17 residues. V lost 7 bases, J lost 4 bases, and 15 bases stayed unmatched. CDR1 and CDR2 (germline): LNHNV, YYDKDF (reference sequence). For the CDR3, the DNA is TGTGCCACCACCCCCGGGATAGCGGGAGGGTCTGGATACGAGCAGTACTTC. The encoded protein is CATTPGIAGGSGYEQYF.

The gene calls are TRBV5-1 and TRBJ1-3; 8 bases agree with TRBD1. Germline V lookup: CDR1 SGHRS, CDR2 YFSETQ. Trimming took 4 bases from V and 4 from J; bases not matched to a gene: 7. This CDR3 is built from 15 residues. CDR3 DNA: TGCGCCAGCAGCCTGCCGGACAGGGTCGGAAACACCATATATTTT. Residues: CASSLPDRVGNTIYF.

This clone was detected once. This rearrangement joins TRBV19 to TRBJ1-2; D unresolved. CDR3 length equals 12 residues. Germline V gives CDR1 LNHDA, CDR2 SQIVND (reference sequence). Between the trimmed V and J ends, which lost 3 bases and 8 bases, there was a span of 10 bases. CDR3 coding DNA: TGTGCCAGTAGTATCCGAGAGGGCGGCTACACCTTC. This encodes CASSIREGGYTF.

The J gene is TRBJ2-7, the V gene TRBV7-9; D call uncertain. Germline CDR1 reads SEHNR; CDR2 reads FQNEAQ (reference sequence). This CDR3 is 14 amino acids long. The germline V and J ends were trimmed by 6 bases and 5 bases, with 17 bases remaining between them. The DNA for the CDR3 is TGTGCCAGCAGTCCCTGGGCTCCGGCCGACGAGCAGTACTTC. This translates into CASSPWAPADEQYF.

This clone was seen more than once but under ten times. The chain has TRBV10-3 and TRBJ1-3, with TRBD1 as a possible D gene (5 bases). Trimming took 6 bases from V and 1 from J, leaving 19 bases between them. This CDR3 is built from 17 residues. Germline V gene sequence: CDR1 ENHRY, CDR2 SYGVKD. CDR3 in amino acids: CAIRKTTQGPSGNTIYF. CDR3 sequence (DNA): TGTGCCATCAGGAAGACAACCCAGGGTCCGTCTGGAAACACCATATATTTT.

V is TRBV5-1 and J is TRBJ2-7; 8 bases are shared with TRBD2. The CDR3 extends over 13 amino acids. Germline V gene sequence: CDR1 SGHRS, CDR2 YFSETQ. V was clipped by 5 bases and J by 6 bases; unmatched bases: 7. CDR3 loop: CASSYSGGGEQYF. In DNA, the CDR3 is TGCGCCAGCAGTTACAGCGGGGGAGGCGAGCAGTACTTC.

The J gene is TRBJ2-7, the V gene TRBV9; a weak D match, TRBD1 (6 bases). V lost 0 bases to trimming and J lost 2 bases, with 12 bases between them. The length of the CDR3 is 15 residues. Per germline, CDR1 SGDLS and CDR2 YYNGEE. This chain's CDR3 is CASSVGQGSAYEQYF. CDR3 in DNA: TGTGCCAGCAGCGTAGGCCAGGGGTCAGCCTACGAGCAGTACTTC.

The genes are TRBV7-9 and TRBJ2-7, with 11 bases aligning to TRBD2. V lost 5 bases, J lost 7 bases, and 10 bases stayed unmatched. Germline CDR1 reads SEHNR; CDR2 reads FQNEAQ (reference sequence). This CDR3 contains 15 residues. Written as DNA, the CDR3 is TGTGCCAGCAGCGGGTCTAGCGGGAGGTCGGGAGAGCAGTACTTC. It is translated as CASSGSSGRSGEQYF.

The chain recombines TRBV7-9 with TRBJ2-7, with 7 bases aligning to TRBD2. V was pared by 1 base and J by 2 bases, with 5 bases of the junction left unmatched. The CDR3 has 15 amino acids. Germline V gene sequence: CDR1 SEHNR, CDR2 FQNEAQ (reference sequence). CDR3 protein: CASSLGTSSTYEQYF. Here the CDR3 DNA reads TGTGCCAGCAGCTTAGGGACTAGTAGCACCTACGAGCAGTACTTC.

This chain joins TRBV27 and TRBJ2-1; D is ambiguous. Germline V lookup: CDR1 MNHEY, CDR2 SMNVEV (reference sequence). V was shortened by 1 base and J by 6 bases, with 4 bases between the two germline ends. The length of the CDR3 is 12 residues. Here the CDR3 DNA reads TGTGCCAGCAGTTTATTCGGCAATGAGCAGTTCTTC. Translation gives CASSLFGNEQFF.

This clone rates as medium-sized. V is TRBV6-5 and J is TRBJ2-2, with a tentative D call TRBD1 (6 bases). The germline gives CDR1 MNHEY, CDR2 SVGAGI. V lost 6 bases, J lost 5 bases, and 13 bases lay in between. The CDR3 covers 14 residues. CDR3 loop: CASREQGWTGELFF. The CDR3 coding sequence is TGTGCCAGCAGAGAACAGGGTTGGACCGGGGAGCTGTTTTTT.

This chain uses TRBV2 with TRBJ2-1; TRBD2 matches at 13 bases. CDR3 length equals 16 residues. CDR1 is SNHLY and CDR2 is FYNNEI in the germline V gene. J was trimmed by 8 bases and V by 8 bases; bases with no gene match: 12. For the CDR3, the DNA is TGTGCCAGCCAGGGGACTAGCGGGATCCGGGGGGATGAGCAGTTCTTC. Protein: CASQGTSGIRGDEQFF.